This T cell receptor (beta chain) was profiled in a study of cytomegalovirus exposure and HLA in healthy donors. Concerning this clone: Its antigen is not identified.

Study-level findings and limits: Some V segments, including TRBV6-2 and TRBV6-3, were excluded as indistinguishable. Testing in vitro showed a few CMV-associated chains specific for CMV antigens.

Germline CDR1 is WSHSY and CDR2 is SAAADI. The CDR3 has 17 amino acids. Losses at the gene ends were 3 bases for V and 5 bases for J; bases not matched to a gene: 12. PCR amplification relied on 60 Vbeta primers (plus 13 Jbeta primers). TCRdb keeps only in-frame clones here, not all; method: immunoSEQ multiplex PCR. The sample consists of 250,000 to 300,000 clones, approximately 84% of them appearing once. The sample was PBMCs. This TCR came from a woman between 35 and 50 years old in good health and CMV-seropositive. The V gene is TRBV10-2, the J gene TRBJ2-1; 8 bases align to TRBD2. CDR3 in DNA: TGCGCCAGCAGTGACGGACCCGGGAGGGAGACCCACAATGAGCAGTTCTTC. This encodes CASSDGPGRETHNEQFF.